The 21 T cell receptor beta chains in this list originate from one sample, sequenced in a study of T cells in Graves' hyperthyroidism and ophthalmopathy. The CDR3 regions of TCR beta were amplified from RNA transcripts. During a first-round RT-PCR of the TCR CDR3, the HTBI primer set was used. Via MiXCR, TCRdb re-called the multiplex PCR reads, giving one row per CDR3 protein. The profile shows 350,000 to 500,000 distinct CDR3 sequences, roughly 13% of them singletons. Sequenced sample: blood. All receptors derive from a woman younger than 30 with Graves' hyperthyroidism.

V gene TRBV19 combines with J gene TRBJ1-1, with D possibly matching TRBD1 (5 bases). V shed 2 bases and J shed 0 bases, with 10 bases lying between them. This CDR3 comprises 15 residues. The germline CDR1 and CDR2 sequences are LNHDA and SQIVND (reference sequence). The CDR3 DNA reads as TGTGCCAGTAGTATAATTGCGACAGTGAACACTGAAGCTTTCTTT. This sequence encodes CASSIIATVNTEAFF.

This clonotype showed up many times. The rearrangement links TRBV29-1 to TRBJ1-2, with D possibly matching TRBD1 (5 bases). With 3 bases removed from V and 6 bases from J, the gap between germline ends came to 8 bases. Germline V gene data show CDR1 as SQVTM and CDR2 as ANQGSEA. This CDR3 comprises 11 residues. The DNA of the CDR3 is TGCAGCGTTGACGCGGGGGATGGCTACACCTTC. Translating gives CSVDAGDGYTF.

This clonotype came up many times. This chain joins TRBV27 and TRBJ2-7; TRBD2 aligns across 10 bases. V shed 4 bases and J 3 bases; nucleotides not matched to a gene: 9. The CDR3 loop spans 16 amino acids. The V gene's germline CDR1 is MNHEY and CDR2 SMNVEV (reference sequence). In DNA form, the CDR3 reads TGTGCCAGCAGTTCCCTAGCGGGAGTAGAGGTCTACGAGCAGTACTTC. The encoded protein is CASSSLAGVEVYEQYF.

This clonotype was counted many times. The genes are TRBV6-1 and TRBJ2-7, with D possibly TRBD1 on 5 matching bases. V was trimmed by 6 bases and J by 0 bases, leaving 15 bases between them. Germline V CDR1 and CDR2: MNHNS, SASEGT. The CDR3 has 15 residues. The CDR3 nucleotides are TGTGCCAGCAGCCTCGGACATTTGAGCTCCTACGAGCAGTACTTC. It yields the protein CASSLGHLSSYEQYF.

There are many counts of this clonotype. The rearrangement uses TRBV28 and TRBJ1-2, with TRBD1 matching over 10 bases. The CDR3 loop spans 15 amino acids. Germline loops: CDR1 MDHEN, CDR2 SYDVKM. V lost 6 bases, J lost 5 bases, and 9 bases stayed unmatched. CDR3 region: CASRGIRTGGYGYTF. The CDR3 DNA reads TGTGCCAGCAGAGGGATCCGGACAGGGGGTTATGGCTACACCTTC.

In its sample, this clonotype was seen many times. The V call is TRBV28, the J call TRBJ2-3; D call uncertain. Trimming cost V 3 bases and J 0 bases, with 10 bases left between them. Germline V gives CDR1 MDHEN, CDR2 SYDVKM. CDR3 length: 15 amino acids. As DNA, the CDR3 is TGTGCCAGCAGTTTCGGAGCAGAAAGCACAGATACGCAGTATTTT. As protein: CASSFGAESTDTQYF.

This clonotype was observed many times. This rearrangement joins TRBV28 to TRBJ2-1; 8 bases map to TRBD1. CDR1 MDHEN and CDR2 SYDVKM come from the germline V gene. V was clipped by 2 bases and J by 7 bases; unmatched bases: 7. This CDR3 has 15 residues. This CDR3 is CASSLRQGARNEQFF. The CDR3 region has the DNA TGTGCCAGCAGTTTACGTCAGGGGGCTCGAAATGAGCAGTTCTTC.

As for this clonotype: A read error may explain this, as a much larger clone is one base away. The chain recombines TRBV5-8 with TRBJ1-6, with TRBD1 matching over 9 bases. V lost 5 bases, J lost 7 bases, and 13 bases stayed unmatched. The germline CDR1 and CDR2 sequences are SGHTS and YDEGEE. The CDR3 runs to 17 residues. The CDR3 nucleotides are TGTGCCAGCAGGTCCACCGCTGGGACAGGGCGAAATTCACCCCTCCACTTT. Protein: CASRSTAGTGRNSPLHF. Full variable domain (outside the CDR3, taken from reference TRBV5-8 and TRBJ1-6): EAGVTQSPTHLIKTRGQQATLRCSPISGHTSVYWYQQALGLGLQFLLWYDEGEERNRGNFPPRFSGRQFPNYSSELNVNALELEDSALYLCASRSTAGTGRNSPLHFGNGTRLTVT.

Ten or more counts support this clonotype. V usage is TRBV28 and J usage is TRBJ2-1, with a possible D match to TRBD2 (6 bases). The CDR3 totals 15 residues. Trimming removed 5 bases at V and 3 bases at J, with 14 bases between. Germline V lookup: CDR1 MDHEN, CDR2 SYDVKM. The CDR3 sequence is CASSNEWEDYNEQFF. In DNA form, the CDR3 reads TGTGCCAGCAGTAATGAGTGGGAGGACTACAATGAGCAGTTCTTC. The complete variable domain, with remaining parts taken from reference TRBV28 and TRBJ2-1, reads DVKVTQSSRYLVKRTGEKVFLECVQDMDHENMFWYRQDPGLGLRLIYFSYDVKMKEKGDIPEGYSVSREKKERFSLILESASTNQTSMYLCASSNEWEDYNEQFFGPGTRLTVL.

The rearrangement uses TRBV19 and TRBJ1-1; D gene ambiguous. The CDR3 has 15 amino acids. Germline V lookup: CDR1 LNHDA, CDR2 SQIVND (reference sequence). The V gene lost 8 bases and the J gene lost 3 bases, with 19 bases spanning the gap. For the CDR3, the DNA is TGTGCCAGTTCTTGGCAGGCATCCATGGACACTGAAGCTTTCTTT. Its translation: CASSWQASMDTEAFF. The complete variable domain, with remaining parts taken from reference TRBV19 and TRBJ1-1, reads DGGITQSPKYLFRKEGQNVTLSCEQNLNHDAMYWYRQDPGQGLRLIYYSQIVNDFQKGDIAEGYSVSREKKESFPLTVTSAQKNPTAFYLCASSWQASMDTEAFFGQGTRLTVV.

This clonotype was observed many times. Here the CDR3 reads CASSLRSGGGGDEQFF. The CDR3 DNA follows: TGTGCCAGCAGCCTTAGGAGCGGTGGCGGGGGGGATGAGCAGTTCTTC. V usage is TRBV3-1 and J usage is TRBJ2-1, with 9 bases aligning to TRBD2. V dropped 4 bases and J dropped 8; count of bases not matched to a gene: 12. The CDR3 extends over 16 amino acids. Germline CDR1 reads LGHDT; CDR2 reads YNNKEL (reference sequence).

This clonotype was observed many times. The gene calls are TRBV27 and TRBJ1-5, with a possible D match to TRBD1 (5 bases). Germline V gene sequence: CDR1 MNHEY, CDR2 SMNVEV (reference sequence). The CDR3 totals 15 residues. The germline V and J ends were trimmed by 5 bases and 6 bases, with 17 bases remaining between them. CDR3 in DNA: TGTGCCAGCAGTCCAGGGACGACGCTCGGTCAGCCCCAGCATTTT. It is translated as CASSPGTTLGQPQHF.

In the case of this clonotype: A read error may explain this, as a much larger clone is one base away. The CDR3 loop reads CAGSLRQGPDTQYF. As DNA, the CDR3 is TGTGCCGGCAGTTTAAGGCAGGGGCCAGATACGCAGTATTTT. The rearrangement joins TRBV12-3 or TRBV12-4 to TRBJ2-3, with D maybe TRBD1 (6 bases). The CDR3 totals 14 residues.

This clonotype was found many times. The V call is TRBV7-2, the J call TRBJ2-7; D uncertain. CDR1 and CDR2 from the germline V gene are SGHTA and FQGNSA. The CDR3 extends over 15 amino acids. The V end lost 5 bases, the J end lost 0 bases, and 14 bases lay between the germline ends. CDR3 amino acids: CASSDAFTASYEQYF. The CDR3 nucleotides read TGTGCCAGCAGCGACGCGTTTACGGCCTCCTACGAGCAGTACTTC.

This clonotype was seen at least ten times. The chain combines TRBV5-1 with TRBJ1-1, with a weak D call TRBD1 (6 bases). The length of the CDR3 is 15 residues. The V gene lost 2 bases and the J gene lost 3 bases, with 14 bases spanning the gap. Germline values: CDR1 SGHRS, CDR2 YFSETQ. CDR3 loop: CASSLVRGQDTEAFF. CDR3 sequence (DNA): TGCGCCAGCAGCTTAGTCAGGGGTCAAGACACTGAAGCTTTCTTT.

The rearrangement links TRBV9 to TRBJ2-1; 10 nucleotides agree with TRBD2. With V trimmed by 3 bases and J by 9 bases, 9 bases remained unmatched. Germline V gives CDR1 SGDLS, CDR2 YYNGEE. CDR3 length: 15 amino acids. CDR3 sequence: CASSASGSESGEQFF. For the CDR3, the DNA is TGTGCCAGCAGCGCTAGCGGGAGTGAGTCCGGTGAGCAGTTCTTC.

The gene calls are TRBV5-1 and TRBJ2-1; possible D gene TRBD2, 6 bases. V was shortened by 1 base and J by 3 bases, with 11 bases between the two germline ends. CDR3 length: 15 amino acids. Looked up from germline, CDR1 is SGHRS and CDR2 is YFSETQ. CDR3 DNA: TGCGCCAGCAGCTTGAATGGCGGGGACTACAATGAGCAGTTCTTC. It yields the protein CASSLNGGDYNEQFF.

This clonotype was recorded many times. The V gene is TRBV20-1, the J gene TRBJ2-3; TRBD2 is a possible D gene (6 bases). In germline, CDR1 is DFQATT, CDR2 SNEGSKA (reference sequence). The CDR3 contains 17 residues. The V end was cut by 6 bases, the J end by 2 bases, with 24 bases between. The CDR3 bases are TGCAGTGCCCAGGGACTCTGGCTAGGTACGCTCACAGATACGCAGTATTTT. It is translated as CSAQGLWLGTLTDTQYF.

This clonotype was seen repeatedly, ten times or more. The CDR3 nucleotides read TGTGCCAGCAGTCCACAGGACAGGAATGAAAAACTGTTTTTT. This sequence encodes CASSPQDRNEKLFF. The rearrangement uses TRBV27 and TRBJ1-4; 7 bases are a match to TRBD1. The V segment lost 5 bases and the J segment 5 bases; nucleotides outside the gene matches: 5. This CDR3 comprises 14 residues. Germline V lookup: CDR1 MNHEY, CDR2 SMNVEV (reference sequence).

This clonotype occurred many times. The chain links TRBV11-2 to TRBJ1-5, with a weak D call TRBD1 (5 bases). The CDR3 is 14 residues long. CDR1 is SGHAT and CDR2 is FQNNGV in the germline V gene. V was pared by 1 base and J by 8 bases, with 12 bases between. CDR3 amino acids: CASSLGSGDEPQHF. CDR3 sequence (DNA): TGTGCCAGCAGCTTAGGATCCGGGGACGAGCCCCAGCATTTT.

The V and J genes are TRBV12-3 or TRBV12-4 and TRBJ2-3, with TRBD2 matching over 13 bases. The V segment lost 5 bases and the J segment 10 bases; nucleotides outside the gene matches: 9. The CDR3 is 15 amino acids. As DNA, the CDR3 is TGTGCCAGCAGTGTACTAGCGGGAGGGAAGTTTGCGCAGTATTTT. It specifies CASSVLAGGKFAQYF.